The clone carrying this T cell receptor beta chain was observed a few times. Its antigen remains unidentified. Other DNA sequences in the same sample also yield this CDR3. The data stem from a study of beta chain features in type 1 diabetes. Points from the study as a whole: More deletions and fewer insertions at VDJ junctions were found in patients with type 1 diabetes. cDNA sequencing could over-represent cells with high TCR expression. Type 1 diabetes patients had TCRB CDR3s that were shorter (moderately but significantly so) in all four CD4+ subsets. In the patient group, naive, central memory and Treg TCRB repertoires seemed more alike than in the healthy donor group.

Expressed TCRB transcripts got sequenced, as all isolated RNA was reverse transcribed. Measured with immunoSEQ multiplex PCR; TCRdb has only the in-frame clones, and not every one. The data contain about 740,000 clones, over 10% of them singletons. Sorted CD4+ subsets: naive, central memory, regulatory, stem cell-like memory (CD45RO/CCR7/CD25/CD127/CD95/CD27 panel). The CDR3 has 11 residues. The germline gives CDR1 GTSNPN, CDR2 SVGIG (reference sequence). The germline V and J ends were trimmed by 2 bases and 3 bases, with 5 bases remaining between them. Input material: naive CD4+ T cells from blood. The genes are TRBV30 and TRBJ2-7, with D unclear. The sequence was collected from a man younger than 30 with type 1 diabetes. This chain's CDR3 is CAWSSSYEQYF. The CDR3 DNA reads as TGTGCCTGGAGTTCGAGCTACGAGCAGTACTTC.